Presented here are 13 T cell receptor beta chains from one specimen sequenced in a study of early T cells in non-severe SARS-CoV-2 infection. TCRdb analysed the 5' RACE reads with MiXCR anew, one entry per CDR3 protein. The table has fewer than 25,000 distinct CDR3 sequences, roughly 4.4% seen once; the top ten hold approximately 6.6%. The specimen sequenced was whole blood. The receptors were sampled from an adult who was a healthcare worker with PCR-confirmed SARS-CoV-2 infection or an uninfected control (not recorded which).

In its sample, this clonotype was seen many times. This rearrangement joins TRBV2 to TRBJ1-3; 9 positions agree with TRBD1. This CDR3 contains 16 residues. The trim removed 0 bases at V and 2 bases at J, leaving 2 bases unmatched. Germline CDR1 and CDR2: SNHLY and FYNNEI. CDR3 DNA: TGTGCCAGCAGTGAAGCTCGACAGGGGGCTGGAAACACCATATATTTT. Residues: CASSEARQGAGNTIYF.

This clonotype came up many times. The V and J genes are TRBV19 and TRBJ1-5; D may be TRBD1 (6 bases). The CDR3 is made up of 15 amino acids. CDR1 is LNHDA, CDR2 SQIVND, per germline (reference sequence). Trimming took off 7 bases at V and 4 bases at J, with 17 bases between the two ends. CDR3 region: CASTDLGAGNQPQHF. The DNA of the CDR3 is TGTGCCAGTACCGATCTGGGGGCCGGTAATCAGCCCCAGCATTTT.

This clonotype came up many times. The CDR3 DNA is TGTGCCAGCGCCCTCCGGGACAGGTCCCCCGGGGAGCTGTTTTTT. It encodes CASALRDRSPGELFF. V usage is TRBV19 and J usage is TRBJ2-2, with 8 bases that match TRBD1. CDR1 is LNHDA and CDR2 is SQIVND in the germline V gene (reference sequence). V lost 9 bases, J lost 6 bases, and 12 bases stayed unmatched. The CDR3 runs to 15 residues.

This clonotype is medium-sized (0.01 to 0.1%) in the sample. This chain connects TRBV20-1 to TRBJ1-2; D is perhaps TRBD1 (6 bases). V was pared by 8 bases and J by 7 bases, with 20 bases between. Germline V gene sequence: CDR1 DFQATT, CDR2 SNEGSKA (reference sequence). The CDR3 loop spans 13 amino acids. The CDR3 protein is CSTSTGSAGGYTF. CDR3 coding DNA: TGCAGTACCTCGACAGGTTCCGCGGGTGGCTACACCTTC.

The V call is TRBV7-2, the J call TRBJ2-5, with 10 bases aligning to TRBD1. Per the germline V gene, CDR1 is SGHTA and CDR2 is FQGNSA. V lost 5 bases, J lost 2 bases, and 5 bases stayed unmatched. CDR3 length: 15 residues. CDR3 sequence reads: CASSQDRGLQETQYF. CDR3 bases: TGTGCCAGCAGCCAAGACAGGGGGCTACAAGAGACCCAGTACTTC.

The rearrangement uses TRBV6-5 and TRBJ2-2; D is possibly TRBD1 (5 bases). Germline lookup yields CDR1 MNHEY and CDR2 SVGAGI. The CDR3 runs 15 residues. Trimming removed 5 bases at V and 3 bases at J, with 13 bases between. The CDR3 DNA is TGTGCCAGCAGTCCCCGCAGGGCTTACACCGGGGAGCTGTTTTTT. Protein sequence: CASSPRRAYTGELFF.

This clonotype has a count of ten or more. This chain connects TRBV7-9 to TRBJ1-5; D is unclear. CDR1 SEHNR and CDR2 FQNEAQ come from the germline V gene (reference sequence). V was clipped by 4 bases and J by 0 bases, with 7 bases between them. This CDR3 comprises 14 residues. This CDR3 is CASSYEISNQPQHF. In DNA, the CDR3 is TGTGCCAGCAGCTACGAGATTAGCAATCAGCCCCAGCATTTT.

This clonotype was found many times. The CDR3 reads CASSLAAGYTF. The CDR3 DNA is TGTGCCAGCAGCTTGGCGGCTGGCTACACCTTC. The gene calls are TRBV13 and TRBJ1-2; the D is unclear. This CDR3 is built from 11 residues. The V end lost 3 bases, the J end lost 7 bases, and 6 bases lay between the germline ends. Germline V CDR1 and CDR2: PRHDT, FYEKMQ (reference sequence).

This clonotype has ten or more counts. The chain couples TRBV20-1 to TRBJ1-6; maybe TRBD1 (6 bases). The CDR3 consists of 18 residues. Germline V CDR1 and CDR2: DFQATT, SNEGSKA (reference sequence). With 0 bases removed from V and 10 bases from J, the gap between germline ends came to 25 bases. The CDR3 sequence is CSARDRLGRGVFASPLHF. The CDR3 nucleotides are TGCAGTGCTAGAGATCGGTTAGGGAGGGGGGTATTCGCATCACCCCTCCACTTT.

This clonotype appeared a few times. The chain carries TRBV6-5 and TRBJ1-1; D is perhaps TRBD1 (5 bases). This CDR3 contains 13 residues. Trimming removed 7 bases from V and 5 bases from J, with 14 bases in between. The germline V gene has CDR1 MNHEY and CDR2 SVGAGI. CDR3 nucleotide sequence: TGTGCCAGCAAGTGGGGGATGGGGACTGAAGCTTTCTTT. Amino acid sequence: CASKWGMGTEAFF.

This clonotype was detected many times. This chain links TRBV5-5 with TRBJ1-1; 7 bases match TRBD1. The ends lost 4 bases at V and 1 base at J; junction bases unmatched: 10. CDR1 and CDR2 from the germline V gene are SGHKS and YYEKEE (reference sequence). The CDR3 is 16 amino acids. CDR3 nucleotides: TGTGCCAGCAGCCGTAGTTCACAGGGGCAGAACACTGAAGCTTTCTTT. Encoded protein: CASSRSSQGQNTEAFF.

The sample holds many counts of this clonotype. CDR3 amino acids: CSARALFGLAGMTDTQYF. CDR3 sequence (DNA): TGCAGTGCTAGAGCGCTTTTTGGGCTAGCGGGGATGACTGATACGCAGTATTTT. The chain carries TRBV20-1 and TRBJ2-3, with 9 positions matching TRBD2. The CDR3 loop spans 18 amino acids. J lost 6 bases, V lost 1 base, and 17 bases had no gene match. Germline V CDR1 and CDR2: DFQATT, SNEGSKA (reference sequence).

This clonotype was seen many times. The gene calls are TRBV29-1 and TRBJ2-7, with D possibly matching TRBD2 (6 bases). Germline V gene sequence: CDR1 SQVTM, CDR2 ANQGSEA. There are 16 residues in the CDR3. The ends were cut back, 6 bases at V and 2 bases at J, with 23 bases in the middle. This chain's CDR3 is CSVGGGLLPKPYEQYF. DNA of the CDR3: TGCAGCGTGGGGGGTGGCCTTCTTCCCAAACCCTACGAGCAGTACTTC.